This T cell receptor (beta chain) was sequenced during a study of beta chain features in type 1 diabetes. About the research overall: Taken together, all samples contributed some 100 million examined sorted cells.

This clone was seen only a few times. Its antigen is still unknown. The CDR3 has 14 amino acids. The V and J ends lost 4 bases and 0 bases respectively, with 8 bases between them. In germline, CDR1 is SGHTA, CDR2 FQGNSA. General study findings and limits: There was a moderate but significant shortening of TCRB CDR3s in all four CD4+ subsets of Type 1 diabetes patients.

The authors reverse transcribed all of the isolated RNA, so sequencing captured expressed TCRB transcripts. Some clones are missing from TCRdb's copy, which holds only in-frame ones; the method was immunoSEQ multiplex PCR. The profile covers under 950,000 clones, with under 20% appearing a single time and 0.02% to 0.025% taken by the ten largest. The chain has TRBV7-2 and TRBJ2-3, with a possible D match to TRBD1 (6 bases). The material sequenced was naive CD4+ T cells from blood. This TCR came from a woman under 30 in good health. CDR3 loop: CASSSDSSTDTQYF. In DNA, the CDR3 is TGTGCCAGCAGCTCGGACAGTAGCACAGATACGCAGTATTTT. Together with reference TRBV7-2 and TRBJ2-3, the CDR3 gives the full variable domain: GAGVSQSPSNKVTEKGKDVELRCDPISGHTALYWYRQSLGQGLEFLIYFQGNSAPDKSGLPSDRFSAERTGGSVSTLTIQRTQQEDSAVYLCASSSDSSTDTQYFGPGTRLTVL.